This T cell receptor (beta chain) is drawn from a study of T cell responses to AZD1222 COVID-19 vaccine. Profiled with immunoSEQ multiplex PCR; TCRdb holds only in-frame clones, not every one. The sample gives roughly 99,000 clones, about 90% of which show up once; about 7% is in the top ten. This CDR3 spans 16 amino acids. The V end was cut by 3 bases, the J end by 0 bases, with 12 bases between. CDR1 is MDHEN, CDR2 SYDVKM, per germline. The rearrangement joins TRBV28 to TRBJ1-3, with a tentative D call TRBD1 (6 bases). The sequencing used peripheral blood, collected on day 0 of AZD1222 vaccination. The source of this sequence is an adult in good health. CDR3 nucleotide sequence: TGTGCCAGCAGTTTCCCTTCACAGGGCTCTGGAAACACCATATATTTT. This gives the protein CASSFPSQGSGNTIYF.